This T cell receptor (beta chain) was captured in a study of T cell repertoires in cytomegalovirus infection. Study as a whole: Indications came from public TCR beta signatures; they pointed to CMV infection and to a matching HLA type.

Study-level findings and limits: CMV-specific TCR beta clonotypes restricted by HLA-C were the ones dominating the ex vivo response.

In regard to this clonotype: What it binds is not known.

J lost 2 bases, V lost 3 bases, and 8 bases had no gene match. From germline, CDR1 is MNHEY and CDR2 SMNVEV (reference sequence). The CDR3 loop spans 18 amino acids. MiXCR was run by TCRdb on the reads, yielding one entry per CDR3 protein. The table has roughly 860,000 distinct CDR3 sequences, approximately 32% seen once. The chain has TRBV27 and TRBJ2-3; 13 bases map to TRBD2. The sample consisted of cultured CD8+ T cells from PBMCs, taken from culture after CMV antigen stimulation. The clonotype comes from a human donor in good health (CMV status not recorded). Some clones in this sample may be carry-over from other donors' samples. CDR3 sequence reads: CASSFWGLAGTITDTQYF. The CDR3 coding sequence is TGTGCCAGCAGTTTCTGGGGACTAGCGGGGACCATCACAGATACGCAGTATTTT.